The sequence of this T cell receptor (beta chain) was determined in a study of blood T cells in healthy people across ages. Then a second PCR, running roughly 7 to 11 cycles, was carried out with a sample-barcoded 5' primer and a J-beta primer mix. TCRdb re-derived calls from the 5' RACE reads in MiXCR, one entry per CDR3 protein. This sample has 1.5 million to 2 million distinct CDR3 sequences, with around half found just once. This clonotype has only one observation. J lost 4 bases, V lost 7 bases, and 7 bases had no gene match. This CDR3 spans 14 amino acids. Germline-derived CDR1 and CDR2 are SGHTA and FQGNSA.

The receptor was derived from a woman aged 40 to 55 in good health. This sequence joins TRBV7-2 and TRBJ1-2; 9 bases are shared with TRBD1. The sequenced sample consisted of blood. The CDR3 is CASNSTGGAYGYTF. The DNA for the CDR3 is TGTGCCAGCAACTCAACAGGGGGCGCCTATGGCTACACCTTC.